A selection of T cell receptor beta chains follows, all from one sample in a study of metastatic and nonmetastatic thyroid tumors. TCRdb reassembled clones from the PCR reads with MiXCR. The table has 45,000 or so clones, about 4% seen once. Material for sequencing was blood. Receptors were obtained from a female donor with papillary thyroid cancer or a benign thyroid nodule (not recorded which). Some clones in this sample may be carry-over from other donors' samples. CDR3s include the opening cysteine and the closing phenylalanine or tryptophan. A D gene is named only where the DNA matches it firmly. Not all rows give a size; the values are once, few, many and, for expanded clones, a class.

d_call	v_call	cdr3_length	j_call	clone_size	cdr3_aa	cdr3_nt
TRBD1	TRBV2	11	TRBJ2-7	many	CASRQGDEQYF	TGTGCCAGCAGACAGGGGGACGAGCAGTACTTC
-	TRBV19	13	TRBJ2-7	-	CASSIRGKLEQYF	TGTGCCAGTAGTATAAGGGGGAAACTCGAGCAGTACTTC
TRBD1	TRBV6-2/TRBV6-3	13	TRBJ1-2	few	CASTHQGDYGYTF	TGTGCCAGCACCCACCAGGGGGACTATGGCTACACCTTC
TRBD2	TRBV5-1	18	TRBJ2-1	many	CASSLVLISGRAYNEQFF	TGCGCCAGCAGCTTAGTTCTAATTAGCGGGAGGGCCTACAATGAGCAGTTCTTC
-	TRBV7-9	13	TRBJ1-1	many	CASSLAWQREAFF	TGTGCCAGCAGCTTAGCTTGGCAGCGTGAAGCTTTCTTT
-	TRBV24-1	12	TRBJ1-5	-	CSTINGNQPQHF	TGTTCCACCATCAATGGCAATCAGCCCCAGCATTTT
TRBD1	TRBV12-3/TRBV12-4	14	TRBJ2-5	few	CASNQQGAGETQYF	TGTGCCAGCAACCAACAGGGGGCGGGGGAGACCCAGTACTTC
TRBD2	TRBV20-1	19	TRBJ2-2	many	CSARDLRASPSGSTGELFF	TGCAGTGCTAGAGATTTAAGGGCATCACCCAGCGGGAGCACCGGGGAGCTGTTTTTT
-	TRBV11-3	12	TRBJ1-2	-	CASSLVGYGYTF	TGTGCCAGCAGCTTAGTGGGCTATGGCTACACCTTC
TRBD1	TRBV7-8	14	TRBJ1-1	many	CASSFVRGDTEAFF	TGTGCCAGTAGCTTCGTCAGGGGGGACACTGAAGCTTTCTTT
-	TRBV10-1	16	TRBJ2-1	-	CASSENRRVSYNEQFF	TGCGCCAGCAGTGAGAATAGGAGGGTATCCTACAATGAGCAGTTCTTC
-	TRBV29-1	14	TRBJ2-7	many	CSVEVMGPSYEQYF	TGCAGCGTTGAAGTTATGGGACCCTCCTACGAGCAGTACTTC
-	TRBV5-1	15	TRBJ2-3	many	CASSIGNPSTDTQYF	TGCGCCAGCAGCATAGGTAATCCTAGCACAGATACGCAGTATTTT
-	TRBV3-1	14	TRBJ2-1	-	CASSQGASYNEQFF	TGTGCCAGCAGCCAGGGGGCCTCCTACAATGAGCAGTTCTTC
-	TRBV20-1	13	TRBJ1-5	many	CSARSGDILPQHF	TGCAGTGCTAGATCAGGGGATATCTTGCCCCAGCATTTT
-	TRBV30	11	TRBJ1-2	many	CAWSGGDGYTF	TGTGCCTGGAGTGGAGGGGATGGCTACACCTTC